A single sample is the source of the 3 T cell receptor beta chains below, sequenced in a study of blood T cell repertoires in COVID-19. Some clones are missing from TCRdb's copy, which holds only in-frame ones; the method was immunoSEQ multiplex PCR. This table has around 130,000 clones, around 80% appearing once. The specimen was peripheral blood. The receptors come from a man between 50 and 59 years old with acute or convalescent COVID-19.

The chain uses TRBV25-1 and TRBJ2-5; perhaps TRBD1 as D (6 bases). This CDR3 contains 13 residues. Trimming took 8 bases from V and 4 from J, leaving 14 bases between them. CDR1 and CDR2 from the germline V gene are MGHDK and SYGVNS. CDR3 DNA sequence: TGTGCCAGCGCAACAGGGATGAGAGAGACCCAGTACTTC. Amino acid sequence: CASATGMRETQYF.

This clone was counted a few times. The V and J genes are TRBV7-9 and TRBJ2-2, with D maybe TRBD1 (5 bases). V was clipped by 0 bases and J by 2 bases, with 7 bases between them. The CDR3 is made up of 15 amino acids. Germline CDR1 reads SEHNR; CDR2 reads FQNEAQ (reference sequence). CDR3 loop: CASSLAQGNTGELFF. CDR3 coding DNA: TGTGCCAGCAGCTTAGCTCAGGGAAACACCGGGGAGCTGTTTTTT. Full variable domain (missing parts from reference TRBV7-9 and TRBJ2-2): DTGVSQNPRHKITKRGQNVTFRCDPISEHNRLYWYRQTLGQGPEFLTYFQNEAQLEKSRLLSDRFSAERPKGSFSTLEIQRTEQGDSAMYLCASSLAQGNTGELFFGEGSRLTVL.

This chain uses TRBV5-1 with TRBJ1-6; 10 bases agree with TRBD1. This CDR3 has 15 amino acids. Trimming took 4 bases from V and 7 from J; bases not matched to a gene: 5. Per the germline V gene, CDR1 is SGHRS and CDR2 is YFSETQ. The CDR3 nucleotides read TGCGCCAGCAGCATCGGACAGGGGGAGAATTCACCCCTCCACTTT. It encodes CASSIGQGENSPLHF.